The 29 T cell receptor beta chains reported below all come from one sample, sequenced in a study of CD8 T cells in ankylosing spondylitis. The study's findings and limits: A motif in TCR beta, a set of roughly 8 highly homologous variants, appeared characteristic of ankylosing spondylitis blood.

These receptors lack a known antigen. TCRdb re-called the 5' RACE reads through MiXCR, storing one row per CDR3 protein. The table has roughly 450,000 distinct CDR3 sequences, more than 25% seen once. Material: blood, either unsorted or a sorted T cell fraction (not recorded which). These receptor sequences come from a male donor with ankylosing spondylitis.

The CDR3: CASSQGLLAGGPLREQFF. CDR3 DNA: TGCGCCAGCAGCCAAGGTTTACTAGCGGGAGGGCCCTTAAGAGAGCAGTTCTTC. V gene TRBV4-1 combines with J gene TRBJ2-1, with 13 bases lining up with TRBD2. Trimming cost V 1 base and J 10 bases; bases outside gene matches: 13. This CDR3 comprises 18 residues. Germline V lookup: CDR1 MGHRA, CDR2 YSYEKL.

This clonotype was counted ten times or more. The chain recombines TRBV15 with TRBJ1-5; D gene unclear. Germline assignment: CDR1 LNHNV and CDR2 YYDKDF (reference sequence). The CDR3 extends over 16 amino acids. V lost 2 bases and J lost 6, with 17 bases in between. CDR3 sequence reads: CATSRSLTGAGQPQHF. The CDR3 coding sequence is TGTGCCACCAGCAGATCTCTGACGGGAGCTGGTCAGCCCCAGCATTTT.

The rearrangement links TRBV12-3 or TRBV12-4 to TRBJ1-4; 11 bases agree with TRBD1. The CDR3 has 16 residues. Losses at the gene ends were 4 bases for V and 5 bases for J; bases not matched to a gene: 6. The CDR3 loop reads CASSSGTGGGNEKLFF. In nucleotides, the CDR3 is TGTGCCAGCAGTTCCGGGACAGGGGGAGGGAATGAAAAACTGTTTTTT.

The rearrangement links TRBV20-1 to TRBJ2-7; possible D gene TRBD2, 6 bases. With 6 bases removed from V and 7 bases from J, the gap between germline ends came to 13 bases. Per germline, CDR1 DFQATT and CDR2 SNEGSKA (reference sequence). The CDR3 has 11 amino acids. The CDR3 DNA reads TGCAGTGCCCTGGAGGGGCGGGAGCAGTACGTC. This gives the protein CSALEGREQYV.

This clonotype was counted only a few times. The rearrangement links TRBV7-2 to TRBJ1-2, with TRBD1 identical over 7 bases. Trimming removed 2 bases from V and 8 bases from J; junction bases left unmatched: 8. Germline CDR1 reads SGHTA; CDR2 reads FQGNSA. This CDR3 has 14 amino acids. CDR3 region: CASSLREGARGYTF. The CDR3 DNA is TGTGCCAGCAGCTTACGGGAGGGGGCGAGAGGCTACACCTTC.

A few counts support this clonotype. The CDR3 DNA sequence: TGCAGTGGAAGTAGCGGGGCTAAATACGAGCAGTACTTC. Translated: CSGSSGAKYEQYF. The gene calls are TRBV20-1 and TRBJ2-7; 8 nucleotides match TRBD2. The V segment lost 7 bases and the J segment 4 bases; nucleotides outside the gene matches: 9. Germline-derived CDR1 and CDR2 are DFQATT and SNEGSKA (reference sequence). The CDR3 consists of 13 residues.

The genes are TRBV5-1 and TRBJ2-1; D might be TRBD2 (6 bases). V lost 0 bases, J lost 7 bases, and 17 bases lay in between. The CDR3 runs 16 residues. CDR1 and CDR2 from the germline V gene are SGHRS and YFSETQ. The CDR3 protein is CASSLEPGVAVNEQFF. The DNA for the CDR3 is TGCGCCAGCAGCTTGGAGCCGGGAGTGGCGGTTAATGAGCAGTTCTTC. Looking up the rest from reference TRBV5-1 and TRBJ2-1 gives the full variable domain: KAGVTQTPRYLIKTRGQQVTLSCSPISGHRSVSWYQQTPGQGLQFLFEYFSETQRNKGNFPGRFSGRQFSNSRSEMNVSTLELGDSALYLCASSLEPGVAVNEQFFGPGTRLTVL.

The rearrangement joins TRBV7-9 to TRBJ1-5; 7 positions match TRBD1. V trimming: 2 bases; J trimming: 7 bases; junction bases outside the gene matches: 5. Germline-derived CDR1 and CDR2 are SEHNR and FQNEAQ (reference sequence). There are 14 residues in the CDR3. This CDR3 reads CASSLSSGGQPQHF. The CDR3 coding sequence is TGTGCCAGCAGCTTATCGTCAGGGGGACAGCCCCAGCATTTT.

This clonotype was observed a few times. The chain recombines TRBV9 with TRBJ2-1; 7 nucleotides align to TRBD2. The CDR3 is made up of 15 amino acids. The J segment lost 4 bases and the V segment lost 1 base, leaving 5 bases of the junction unmatched. From germline, CDR1 is SGDLS and CDR2 YYNGEE. CDR3 region: CASSVYSGSYNEQFF. The CDR3 bases are TGTGCCAGCAGCGTATATAGCGGGTCATACAATGAGCAGTTCTTC.

This clonotype was found a few times. This chain links TRBV5-1 with TRBJ1-2; 8 bases are shared with TRBD1. V trimming: 4 bases; J trimming: 8 bases; junction bases outside the gene matches: 7. There are 13 residues in the CDR3. CDR1 and CDR2 from the germline V gene are SGHRS and YFSETQ. The CDR3 sequence: CASSPDGQGGYTF. The CDR3, as DNA: TGCGCCAGCAGCCCCGATGGACAGGGAGGCTACACCTTC. Full variable domain (remainder filled in from reference TRBV5-1 and TRBJ1-2): KAGVTQTPRYLIKTRGQQVTLSCSPISGHRSVSWYQQTPGQGLQFLFEYFSETQRNKGNFPGRFSGRQFSNSRSEMNVSTLELGDSALYLCASSPDGQGGYTFGSGTRLTVV.

This clonotype has a handful of counts. The chain is built from TRBV5-1 and TRBJ2-3; the D gene is possibly TRBD1 (6 bases). The CDR3 has 15 residues. Germline V gives CDR1 SGHRS, CDR2 YFSETQ. Trimming took off 2 bases at V and 4 bases at J, with 14 bases between the two ends. CDR3 nucleotides: TGCGCCAGCAGCTTTGCCGGTGCAGGGGCAGATACGCAGTATTTT. Its protein is CASSFAGAGADTQYF.

This clonotype came up a few times. The chain combines TRBV15 with TRBJ2-3; 13 positions agree with TRBD2. The CDR3 contains 18 residues. The V segment lost 0 bases and the J segment 9 bases; nucleotides outside the gene matches: 12. Germline-derived CDR1 and CDR2 are LNHNV and YYDKDF (reference sequence). CDR3: CATSRDRKWTSGRDTQYF. The DNA for the CDR3 is TGTGCCACCAGCAGAGATCGAAAGTGGACTAGCGGGAGAGACACGCAGTATTTT.

The chain uses TRBV11-3 and TRBJ1-1, with TRBD1 matching over 7 bases. The germline V gene has CDR1 SGHNT and CDR2 YENEEA. After removal of 7 bases from V and 1 base from J, the junction contained 3 bases not matched to a gene. The CDR3 is 13 residues long. The CDR3, as DNA: TGTGCCAGCACAGGGGGGGCGAACACTGAAGCTTTCTTT. This gives the protein CASTGGANTEAFF.

Written as DNA, the CDR3 is TGTGCCTGGAGTCGGGTCATGAACACTGAAGCTTTCTTT. Translation gives CAWSRVMNTEAFF. The V gene is TRBV30, the J gene TRBJ1-1; D is unresolved. Germline CDR1 GTSNPN, CDR2 SVGIG (reference sequence). The CDR3 totals 13 residues. Deletions cut 2 bases from V and 0 bases from J, with 7 bases between.

The chain is built from TRBV20-1 and TRBJ2-4; D uncertain. Per the germline V gene, CDR1 is DFQATT and CDR2 is SNEGSKA (reference sequence). CDR3 size: 13 residues. Trimming removed 3 bases at V and 0 bases at J, with 6 bases between. DNA of the CDR3: TGCAGTGCTAGTACGCTAGCCAAAAACATTCAGTACTTC. Its protein is CSASTLAKNIQYF.

This clonotype has more than one count but fewer than ten. The rearrangement links TRBV25-1 to TRBJ1-5, with 10 bases fitting TRBD1. Germline V gene data show CDR1 as MGHDK and CDR2 as SYGVNS. The CDR3 has 15 residues. V trimming: 3 bases; J trimming: 6 bases; junction bases outside the gene matches: 5. CDR3: CASSERGDRGQPQHF. As DNA, the CDR3 is TGTGCCAGCAGTGAGAGGGGGGACAGGGGTCAGCCCCAGCATTTT.

This clonotype was recorded once. The chain joins TRBV7-9 to TRBJ2-1; D is uncertain. The V end was cut by 5 bases, the J end by 5 bases, with 13 bases between. The CDR3 spans 14 residues. Looked up from germline, CDR1 is SEHNR and CDR2 is FQNEAQ (reference sequence). In DNA form, the CDR3 reads TGTGCCAGCAGCCTCATAGACTTTCACAATGAGCAGTTCTTC. This gives the protein CASSLIDFHNEQFF.

This clonotype was observed a few times. The V call is TRBV5-1, the J call TRBJ1-5; TRBD1 might be the D (5 bases). The ends were cut back, 2 bases at V and 6 bases at J, with 15 bases in the middle. Germline-derived CDR1 and CDR2 are SGHRS and YFSETQ. The length of the CDR3 is 15 residues. DNA for the CDR3: TGCGCCAGCAGCTTCGGGGGTACCGGAGGTCAGCCCCAGCATTTT. Protein product: CASSFGGTGGQPQHF.

This clonotype was observed at least ten times. V is TRBV15 and J is TRBJ2-1; D is unresolved. Germline loops: CDR1 LNHNV, CDR2 YYDKDF (reference sequence). V lost 0 bases to trimming and J lost 2 bases, with 5 bases between them. The CDR3 extends over 14 amino acids. CDR3 DNA: TGTGCCACCAGCAGAGAAGTTACCTACAATGAGCAGTTCTTC. Protein: CATSREVTYNEQFF.

J is TRBJ2-2 and V is TRBV29-1, with D tentatively TRBD1 (6 bases). The CDR3 consists of 13 residues. Trimming removed 6 bases at V and 6 bases at J, with 14 bases between. The V gene's germline CDR1 is SQVTM and CDR2 ANQGSEA. CDR3 nucleotides: TGCAGCGTGGGACACCCCGTAGCCGGGGAGCTGTTTTTT. Translating it yields CSVGHPVAGELFF.

This clonotype has a handful of counts. The rearrangement uses TRBV5-1 and TRBJ2-1; tentative D call: TRBD1 (5 bases). CDR3 length: 15 amino acids. Germline lookup yields CDR1 SGHRS and CDR2 YFSETQ. With 4 bases removed from V and 5 bases from J, the gap between germline ends came to 16 bases. The CDR3 DNA reads as TGCGCCAGCAGCCAACAGCTGGGGCAGAACAATGAGCAGTTCTTC. Translation gives CASSQQLGQNNEQFF.

This clonotype has a count of ten or more. The V and J genes are TRBV5-5 and TRBJ2-1; D gene ambiguous. V gave up 1 base and J gave up 9 bases, with 11 bases separating them. From germline, CDR1 is SGHKS and CDR2 YYEKEE (reference sequence). The CDR3 totals 13 residues. The CDR3 nucleotides read TGTGCCAGCAGCTTGATTGAAAAGTTTGAGCAGTTCTTC. Translation: CASSLIEKFEQFF.

This clonotype has a single count. The DNA for the CDR3 is TGTGCCAGCAGTGGGGAAAGCTACACCGGGGAGCTGTTTTTT. Translation gives CASSGESYTGELFF. The V call is TRBV6-1, the J call TRBJ2-2; D ambiguous. Per germline, CDR1 MNHNS and CDR2 SASEGT. The CDR3 loop spans 14 amino acids. Trimming took 4 bases from V and 3 from J, leaving 9 bases between them.

This clonotype was seen more than once but under ten times. This rearrangement joins TRBV20-1 to TRBJ1-2; D is perhaps TRBD1 (5 bases). Germline-derived CDR1 and CDR2 are DFQATT and SNEGSKA (reference sequence). This CDR3 is built from 15 residues. Trimming pared 0 bases from V and 4 bases from J, leaving 15 bases between. CDR3 in amino acids: CSARDTGRQGYGYTF. CDR3 DNA: TGCAGTGCTAGAGATACGGGCCGCCAGGGCTATGGCTACACCTTC.

V gene TRBV10-3 combines with J gene TRBJ2-3; no reliable D call. The CDR3 loop spans 11 amino acids. Looked up from germline, CDR1 is ENHRY and CDR2 is SYGVKD. Trimming removed 5 bases at V and 4 bases at J, with 4 bases between. For the CDR3, the DNA is TGTGCCATCAGTAGCGCAGATACGCAGTATTTT. Its protein is CAISSADTQYF.

The chain links TRBV7-8 to TRBJ2-7, with D possibly TRBD1 on 6 matching bases. Trimming took off 0 bases at V and 0 bases at J, with 12 bases between the two ends. Germline V gives CDR1 SGHVS, CDR2 FQNEAQ. This CDR3 contains 16 residues. CDR3 in DNA: TGTGCCAGCAGCTTAGCGACAGGACAGAGCTCCTACGAGCAGTACTTC. As protein: CASSLATGQSSYEQYF.

In this sample, this clonotype turned up a few times. V usage is TRBV5-1 and J usage is TRBJ2-2; D is unresolved. With 5 bases removed from V and 2 bases from J, the gap between germline ends came to 10 bases. The CDR3 contains 14 residues. In germline, CDR1 is SGHRS, CDR2 YFSETQ. This CDR3 is CASRLEANTGELFF. The DNA for the CDR3 is TGCGCCAGCAGGCTCGAAGCTAACACCGGGGAGCTGTTTTTT.

In this sample, this clonotype turned up many times. The V gene is TRBV12-3 or TRBV12-4, the J gene TRBJ2-1, with D tentatively TRBD1 or TRBD2 (5 bases each). CDR3 size: 13 residues. V shed 0 bases and J shed 10 bases, with 10 bases lying between them. The DNA of the CDR3 is TGTGCCAGCAGTTTAGCCAGTGGGGGAGAGCAGTTCTTC. This codes for CASSLASGGEQFF.

This sequence joins TRBV5-1 and TRBJ2-5; TRBD2 agrees at 9 bases. This CDR3 has 15 residues. V lost 0 bases to trimming and J lost 6 bases; unmatched junction nucleotides: 6. The germline CDR1 and CDR2 sequences are SGHRS and YFSETQ. The CDR3 nucleotides are TGCGCCAGCAGCTTGGAGGCGGGAGGGCCGAAGACCCAGTACTTC. It is translated as CASSLEAGGPKTQYF.